These 27 T cell receptor beta chains came from one sample sequenced in a study of T cell responses to AZD1222 COVID-19 vaccine. The data were produced by immunoSEQ multiplex PCR, yet TCRdb's version contains in-frame clones alone and is incomplete. This table has 120,000 to 150,000 clones, around 84% appearing once. Here the sequenced sample was peripheral blood, taken 28 days after the second AZD1222 dose. The source is an adult who received the AZD1222 COVID-19 vaccine.

This clone was recorded only once. The chain has TRBV5-6 and TRBJ1-2, with D unresolved. The germline V gene encodes CDR1 SGHDT and CDR2 YYEEEE. CDR3 length: 16 residues. V lost 5 bases and J lost 5, with 22 bases in between. In DNA, the CDR3 is TGTGCCAGCAGTCCCCCCCTGGGAAGGGAGAGGTATGGCTACACCTTC. It translates to CASSPPLGRERYGYTF.

In its sample, this clone was seen once. The chain uses TRBV7-6 and TRBJ2-2; 7 nucleotides align to TRBD2. This CDR3 spans 15 amino acids. Germline CDR1 is SGHVS and CDR2 is FNYEAQ. V dropped 4 bases and J dropped 4; count of bases not matched to a gene: 6. The chain's CDR3 is CASSSQGEGTGELFF. CDR3 DNA sequence: TGTGCCAGCAGCTCGCAAGGGGAGGGCACCGGGGAGCTGTTTTTT.

This chain joins TRBV5-1 and TRBJ1-1; unclear D gene. The germline gives CDR1 SGHRS, CDR2 YFSETQ. Deletions cut 4 bases from V and 10 bases from J, with 17 bases between. The CDR3 totals 13 residues. The CDR3 nucleotides read TGCGCCAGCAGCCCGGACCCGAGTTGGGGAGCTTTCTTT. Translating it yields CASSPDPSWGAFF.

This clone has a single count. The chain links TRBV19 to TRBJ1-3; D remains ambiguous. The CDR3 length is 17 residues. Trimming shortened V by 7 bases and J by 1 base, and 20 bases separated the two germline ends. Germline V gene sequence: CDR1 LNHDA, CDR2 SQIVND (reference sequence). This CDR3 reads CASNLVGPGGSGNTIYF. The CDR3 DNA sequence: TGTGCCAGTAACCTCGTCGGCCCTGGCGGTTCTGGAAACACCATATATTTT.

This clone was recorded a few times. The chain couples TRBV12-5 to TRBJ1-1; no firm D call. The germline CDR1 and CDR2 sequences are LGHNT and FRNRAP. The CDR3 covers 11 residues. The V gene lost 0 bases and the J gene lost 8 bases, with 4 bases spanning the gap. DNA for the CDR3: TGTGCTAGTGGTTTGGTAAGGGAAGCTTTCTTT. This encodes CASGLVREAFF.

The chain combines TRBV5-6 with TRBJ1-2; D possibly corresponds to TRBD1 (5 bases). Germline loops: CDR1 SGHDT, CDR2 YYEEEE. The CDR3 sequence is 16 residues long. Between the trimmed V and J ends, which lost 4 bases and 4 bases, there was a span of 20 bases. CDR3 residues: CASSLGGASSVYGYTF. The CDR3, as DNA: TGTGCCAGCAGCCTAGGCGGGGCAAGCAGCGTCTATGGCTACACCTTC.

The chain carries TRBV7-6 and TRBJ2-7; TRBD1 agrees at 7 bases. The CDR3 runs 15 residues. J was trimmed by 2 bases and V by 1 base; bases with no gene match: 5. The germline CDR1 and CDR2 sequences are SGHVS and FNYEAQ. CDR3 protein: CASSLVTGAAYEQYF. CDR3 nucleotide sequence: TGTGCCAGCAGCTTAGTCACAGGGGCCGCCTACGAGCAGTACTTC.

V and J are TRBV19 and TRBJ1-3; D is possibly TRBD1 (5 bases). CDR1 and CDR2 from the germline V gene are LNHDA and SQIVND (reference sequence). This CDR3 is built from 15 residues. V shed 3 bases and J shed 5 bases, with 14 bases lying between them. In nucleotides, the CDR3 is TGTGCCAGTAGTATTCCAGGGCCCTATCGAAACACCATATATTTT. This encodes CASSIPGPYRNTIYF.

This sequence joins TRBV9 and TRBJ2-2; either TRBD1 or TRBD2 may fit D (6 bases each). CDR1 is SGDLS and CDR2 is YYNGEE in the germline V gene. V was clipped by 3 bases and J by 5 bases, with 17 bases between them. The CDR3 length is 16 residues. CDR3 amino acids: CASSAGGRGGTGELFF. The CDR3 region has the DNA TGTGCCAGCAGCGCGGGCGGCAGGGGAGGAACCGGGGAGCTGTTTTTT.

This chain uses TRBV19 with TRBJ1-1; the match to TRBD1 covers 7 bases. The CDR3 covers 13 residues. V gave up 7 bases and J gave up 8 bases; unmatched junction bases: 10. CDR1 is LNHDA, CDR2 SQIVND, per germline (reference sequence). The CDR3 region has the DNA TGTGCCAGTACCCCGGGACAGCCTCCGGAAGCTTTCTTT. Encoded protein: CASTPGQPPEAFF.

The chain uses TRBV6-1 and TRBJ1-2, with D perhaps matching TRBD1 (6 bases). Trimming removed 3 bases from V and 8 bases from J, with 10 bases in between. CDR1 is MNHNS, CDR2 SASEGT, per germline. The CDR3 is 12 residues long. The CDR3 nucleotides read TGTGCCAGCAGTGAGCACAGGGAGGGCTACACCTTC. Translating it yields CASSEHREGYTF.

The rearrangement joins TRBV7-8 to TRBJ1-1, with 7 bases lining up with TRBD1. The CDR3 is made up of 13 amino acids. Germline V gene sequence: CDR1 SGHVS, CDR2 FQNEAQ. V dropped 2 bases and J dropped 4; count of bases not matched to a gene: 1. The CDR3: CASSLQGGTEAFF. The CDR3 DNA sequence: TGTGCCAGCAGCTTACAGGGGGGCACTGAAGCTTTCTTT.

This clone was counted only a few times. V is TRBV11-1 and J is TRBJ1-1; D not certain. Per the germline V gene, CDR1 is SGHAT and CDR2 is FQDESV (reference sequence). V lost 2 bases and J lost 1, with 8 bases in between. The CDR3 is 14 amino acids. The CDR3 bases are TGTGCCAGCAGCTTATTGGACGGGAACACTGAAGCTTTCTTT. Translated, it gives CASSLLDGNTEAFF.

The chain has TRBV6-2 or TRBV6-3 and TRBJ1-1; unclear D gene. The V and J ends lost 2 bases and 0 bases respectively, with 7 bases between them. The CDR3 runs to 14 residues. CDR1 is MNHEY, CDR2 SVGEGT, per germline. The CDR3, as DNA: TGTGCCAGCAGTTACCAGGAGGTGAACACTGAAGCTTTCTTT. It codes for CASSYQEVNTEAFF.

This sequence joins TRBV27 and TRBJ2-7; 10 positions agree with TRBD1. Germline V gene data show CDR1 as MNHEY and CDR2 as SMNVEV (reference sequence). V dropped 4 bases and J dropped 7; count of bases not matched to a gene: 4. The CDR3 is 13 residues long. CDR3 loop: CASSSGTGVEQYF. Here the CDR3 DNA reads TGTGCCAGCAGTTCCGGGACAGGGGTAGAGCAGTACTTC.

The chain joins TRBV5-1 to TRBJ2-2; D tentatively reads TRBD1 or TRBD2 (5 bases each). The CDR3 is made up of 14 amino acids. Germline V lookup: CDR1 SGHRS, CDR2 YFSETQ. Trimming stripped 2 bases from V and 5 bases from J, with 10 bases between. This CDR3 reads CASSLPGPTGELFF. In DNA, the CDR3 is TGCGCCAGCAGCTTACCGGGGCCAACCGGGGAGCTGTTTTTT.

This chain links TRBV4-2 with TRBJ2-3; TRBD2 matches at 12 bases. Germline lookup yields CDR1 LGHNA and CDR2 YNFKEQ. This CDR3 spans 18 amino acids. Losses at the gene ends were 0 bases for V and 3 bases for J; bases not matched to a gene: 7. CDR3 sequence reads: CASSQDQASGGGTDTQYF. The CDR3, as DNA: TGTGCCAGCAGCCAAGATCAGGCTAGCGGGGGGGGGACAGATACGCAGTATTTT.

The chain employs TRBV5-1 and TRBJ2-7; 14 bases match TRBD2. The CDR3 runs 17 residues. V shed 0 bases and J 3 bases; nucleotides not matched to a gene: 5. The V gene's germline CDR1 is SGHRS and CDR2 YFSETQ. The DNA of the CDR3 is TGCGCCAGCAGCTTGGCCGGGACTAGCGGGGGCGACTACGAGCAGTACTTC. It yields the protein CASSLAGTSGGDYEQYF. The variable domain in full, completed from reference TRBV5-1 and TRBJ2-7, reads KAGVTQTPRYLIKTRGQQVTLSCSPISGHRSVSWYQQTPGQGLQFLFEYFSETQRNKGNFPGRFSGRQFSNSRSEMNVSTLELGDSALYLCASSLAGTSGGDYEQYFGPGTRLTVT.

The chain carries TRBV10-3 and TRBJ2-1; no clear D gene. Germline-derived CDR1 and CDR2 are ENHRY and SYGVKD. Trimming stripped 8 bases from V and 7 bases from J, with 12 bases between. CDR3 length: 12 amino acids. DNA of the CDR3: TGTGCCATCTCACGCTTAAGGAATGAGCAGTTCTTC. Residues: CAISRLRNEQFF.

The chain links TRBV7-9 to TRBJ1-5, with 7 bases identical to TRBD1. This CDR3 spans 15 amino acids. Trimming cost V 5 bases and J 6 bases; bases outside gene matches: 10. In germline, CDR1 is SEHNR, CDR2 FQNEAQ (reference sequence). CDR3: CASSQQGMSGQPQHF. The CDR3 region has the DNA TGTGCCAGCAGCCAACAGGGGATGTCGGGTCAGCCCCAGCATTTT.

The V and J genes are TRBV18 and TRBJ1-1; D remains ambiguous. The V and J ends lost 3 bases and 3 bases respectively, with 14 bases between them. The germline CDR1 and CDR2 sequences are KGHSH and LQKENI. The CDR3 totals 15 residues. The CDR3 region has the DNA TGTGCCAGCTCACCCGCCCTAAACCGGCACACTGAAGCTTTCTTT. It specifies CASSPALNRHTEAFF.

The genes are TRBV3-1 (or the pseudogene TRBV3-2) and TRBJ2-1; D gene uncertain. V lost 4 bases and J lost 1, with 11 bases in between. CDR3 size: 15 residues. Germline CDR1 reads LGHDT; CDR2 reads YNNKEL (reference sequence). The CDR3, as DNA: TGTGCCAGCAGCCTTTCCGCCGAATCCTACAATGAGCAGTTCTTC. The encoded protein is CASSLSAESYNEQFF.

This rearrangement joins TRBV24-1 to TRBJ1-2, with TRBD1 matching 10 bases. The V gene's germline CDR1 is KGHDR and CDR2 SFDVKD. This CDR3 has 14 residues. V lost 6 bases to trimming and J lost 6 bases; unmatched junction nucleotides: 6. The CDR3 coding sequence is TGTGCCACCAGTATGACAGGGGGCGGAAATGGCTACACCTTC. This translates into CATSMTGGGNGYTF.

The genes are TRBV6-5 and TRBJ2-5, with D unclear. The CDR3 has 13 residues. Germline assignment: CDR1 MNHEY and CDR2 SVGAGI. Trimming took 2 bases from V and 5 from J, leaving 9 bases between them. The CDR3 protein is CASSYQERETQYF. The DNA for the CDR3 is TGTGCCAGCAGTTACCAAGAGAGGGAGACCCAGTACTTC.

The rearrangement joins TRBV9 to TRBJ1-1; D is unclear. The CDR3 totals 15 residues. Germline V gene data show CDR1 as SGDLS and CDR2 as YYNGEE. V lost 0 bases and J lost 5, with 14 bases in between. The CDR3, as DNA: TGTGCCAGCAGCGTAGGAGGCGGCCAAGCGACTGAAGCTTTCTTT. Protein: CASSVGGGQATEAFF.

This sequence joins TRBV29-1 and TRBJ2-1; 10 positions agree with TRBD1. Germline V lookup: CDR1 SQVTM, CDR2 ANQGSEA. The V segment lost 4 bases and the J segment 6 bases; nucleotides outside the gene matches: 6. This CDR3 comprises 14 residues. The CDR3 protein is CSVVGRQGANEQFF. CDR3 bases: TGCAGCGTTGTCGGGAGACAGGGGGCCAATGAGCAGTTCTTC.

The chain joins TRBV5-1 to TRBJ2-5; D is possibly TRBD2 (5 bases). This CDR3 region has 15 residues. Per the germline V gene, CDR1 is SGHRS and CDR2 is YFSETQ. The V end lost 4 bases, the J end lost 2 bases, and 15 bases lay between the germline ends. The CDR3 nucleotides read TGCGCCAGCAGCCCACTCGGGATACCGCAAGAGACCCAGTACTTC. It specifies CASSPLGIPQETQYF.